The entry below describes one T cell receptor beta chain. The germline gene is not matched at one end of the junction; a read error may be the cause. This specimen belongs to a study of regulatory and conventional T cells in breast cancer. TCRdb itself ran the PCR reads through MiXCR, one entry per CDR3 protein. Altogether around 15,000 distinct CDR3 sequences are present, around 30% being singletons, with the ten largest covering less than 2%. This receptor was identified in a female donor in good health. Sequencing was carried out using conventional T cells from blood.

CDR3 bases: TGCGGCGTTTTAAGGTCGAACACTGAAGCTTTCTTT. The encoded protein is CGVLRSNTEAFF. The chain recombines TRBV29-1 with TRBJ1-1; unclear D gene. CDR3 length: 12 residues. Germline V lookup: CDR1 SQVTM, CDR2 ANQGSEA.